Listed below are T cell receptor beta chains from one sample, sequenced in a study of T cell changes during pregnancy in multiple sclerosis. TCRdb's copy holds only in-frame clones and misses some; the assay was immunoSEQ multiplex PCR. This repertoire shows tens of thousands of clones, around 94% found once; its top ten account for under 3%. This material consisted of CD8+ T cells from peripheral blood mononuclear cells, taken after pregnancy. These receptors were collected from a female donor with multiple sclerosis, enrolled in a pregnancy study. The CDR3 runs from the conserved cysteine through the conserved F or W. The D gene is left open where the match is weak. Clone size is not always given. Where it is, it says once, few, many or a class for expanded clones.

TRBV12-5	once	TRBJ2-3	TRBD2	TGTGCTAGTGGTTCCCCCAAGGGTAGCGGGAGGGCAAGCACAGATACGCAGTATTTT	CASGSPKGSGRASTDTQYF
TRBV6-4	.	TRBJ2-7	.	TGTGCCAGCAGTCCAGGCAGCGGCTACGAGCAGTACTTC	CASSPGSGYEQYF
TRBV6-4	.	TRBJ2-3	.	TGTGCCAGCAGTGAAGCGGGACAGGCCACAGATACGCAGTATTTT	CASSEAGQATDTQYF
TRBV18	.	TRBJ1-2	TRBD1	TGTGCCAGCTCACCACCGACAGGGCTCTACCTCTTC	CASSPPTGLYLF
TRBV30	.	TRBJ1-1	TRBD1	TGTGCCTGGAGACAGGGGGGGACTGAAGCTTTCTTT	CAWRQGGTEAFF
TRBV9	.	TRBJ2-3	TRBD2	TGTGCCAGCAGCGTAAAGCAGCGGGAGCTTGGAGATACGCAGTATTTT	CASSVKQRELGDTQYF
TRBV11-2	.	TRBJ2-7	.	TGTGCCAGCAGCATCATAGCGGAGGCCTACGAGCAGTACTTC	CASSIIAEAYEQYF
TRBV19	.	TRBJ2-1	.	TGTGCCAGTAGTCTGGGGGGGACAAGCTCCTACAATGAGCAGTTCTTC	CASSLGGTSSYNEQFF
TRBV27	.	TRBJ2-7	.	TGTGCCAGCAGTTTAGCAGGGCCCTACGAGCAGTACTTC	CASSLAGPYEQYF
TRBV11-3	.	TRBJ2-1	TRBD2	TGTGCCAGCAGCTTAAGCGGGAGTTCCTACAATGAGCAGTTCTTC	CASSLSGSSYNEQFF
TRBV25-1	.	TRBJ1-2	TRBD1	TGTGCCAGCAGTACCAAGACAGGGCTTCAGGGCTACACCTTC	CASSTKTGLQGYTF
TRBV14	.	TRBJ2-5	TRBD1	TGTGCCAGCAGCCAAGATTGGGGCAGGGGGGAGACCCAGTACTTC	CASSQDWGRGETQYF
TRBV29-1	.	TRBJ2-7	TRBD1	TGCAGCGTTGAAGATCATCGACAGGGGGGGAGCTACGAGCAGTACTTC	CSVEDHRQGGSYEQYF
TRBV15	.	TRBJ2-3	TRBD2	TGTGCCACCAGCAGAGCTAGACTAGCGAGTGATACGCAGTATTTT	CATSRARLASDTQYF
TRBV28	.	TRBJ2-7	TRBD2	TGTGCCAGCAGTTTGGGACTAGCCAACGAGCAGTACTTC	CASSLGLANEQYF
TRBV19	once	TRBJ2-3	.	TGTGCCAGTAGTGAGTACGGTCCGGATACGCAGTATTTT	CASSEYGPDTQYF
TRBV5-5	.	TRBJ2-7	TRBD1	TGTGCCAGCAGCTTTACATCGGGACAGAGCTACGAGCAGTACTTC	CASSFTSGQSYEQYF
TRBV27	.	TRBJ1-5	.	TGTGCCAGCAGCCCTTCGTCGGGGGATTGGAATCAGCCCCAGCATTTT	CASSPSSGDWNQPQHF
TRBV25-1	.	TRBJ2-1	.	TGTGCCAGCAGTGACGCGGGGGCTAGCTCCTACAATGAGCAGTTCTTC	CASSDAGASSYNEQFF
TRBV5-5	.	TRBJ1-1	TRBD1	TGTGCCAGCAGCTTCTGGGGGGACAGCCTAAACACTGAAGCTTTCTTT	CASSFWGDSLNTEAFF
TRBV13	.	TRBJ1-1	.	TGTGCCAGCAGCCCCCAGGGTGGGGACACTGAAGCTTTCTTT	CASSPQGGDTEAFF
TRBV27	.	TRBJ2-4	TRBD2	TGTGCCAGCAGTTTAGGACTAGCGGGAGTAAACATTCAGTACTTC	CASSLGLAGVNIQYF
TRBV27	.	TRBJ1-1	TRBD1	TGTGCCAGCAGTTCCAGGGGACAGGGGAACACTGAAGCTTTCTTT	CASSSRGQGNTEAFF
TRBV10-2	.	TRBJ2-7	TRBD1	TGCGCCAGCAGTGACCACAGGGGCTACGAGCAGTACTTC	CASSDHRGYEQYF